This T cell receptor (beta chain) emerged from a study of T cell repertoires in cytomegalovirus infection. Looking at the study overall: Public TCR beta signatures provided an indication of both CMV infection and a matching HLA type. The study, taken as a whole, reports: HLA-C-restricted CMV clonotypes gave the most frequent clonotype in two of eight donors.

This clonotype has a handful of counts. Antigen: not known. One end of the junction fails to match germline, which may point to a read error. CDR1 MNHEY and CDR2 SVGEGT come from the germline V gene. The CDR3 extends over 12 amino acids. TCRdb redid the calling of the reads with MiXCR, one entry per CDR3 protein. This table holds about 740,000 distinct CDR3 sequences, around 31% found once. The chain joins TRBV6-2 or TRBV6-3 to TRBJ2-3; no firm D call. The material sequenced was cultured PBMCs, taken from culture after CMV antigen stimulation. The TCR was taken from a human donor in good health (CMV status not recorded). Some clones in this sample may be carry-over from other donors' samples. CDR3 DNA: TGTGCCACCAGTCCGGACACAGATACGCAGTATTTT. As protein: CATSPDTDTQYF.